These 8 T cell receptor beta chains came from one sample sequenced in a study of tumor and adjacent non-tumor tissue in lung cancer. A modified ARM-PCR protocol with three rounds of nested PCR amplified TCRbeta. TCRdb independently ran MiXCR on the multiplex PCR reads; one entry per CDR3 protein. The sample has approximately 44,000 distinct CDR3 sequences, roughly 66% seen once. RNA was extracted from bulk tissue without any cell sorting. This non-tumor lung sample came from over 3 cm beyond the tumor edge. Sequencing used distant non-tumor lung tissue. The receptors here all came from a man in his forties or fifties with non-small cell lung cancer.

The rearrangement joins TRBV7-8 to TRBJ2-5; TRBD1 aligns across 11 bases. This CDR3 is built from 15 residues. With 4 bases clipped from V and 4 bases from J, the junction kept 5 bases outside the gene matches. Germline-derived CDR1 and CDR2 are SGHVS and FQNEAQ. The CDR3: CASSWPGQGVETQYF. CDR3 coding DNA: TGTGCCAGCAGCTGGCCGGGACAGGGGGTAGAGACCCAGTACTTC.

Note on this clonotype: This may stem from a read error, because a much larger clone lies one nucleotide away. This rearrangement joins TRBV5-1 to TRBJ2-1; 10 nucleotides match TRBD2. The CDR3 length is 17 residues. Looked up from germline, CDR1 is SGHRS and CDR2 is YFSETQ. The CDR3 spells CASSPGTSVSFYKEQFF. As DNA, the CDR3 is TGCGCCAGCAGCCCTGGGACTAGCGTTTCCTTTTACAAAGAGCAGTTCTTC. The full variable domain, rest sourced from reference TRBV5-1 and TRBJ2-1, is KAGVTQTPRYLIKTRGQQVTLSCSPISGHRSVSWYQQTPGQGLQFLFEYFSETQRNKGNFPGRFSGRQFSNSRSEMNVSTLELGDSALYLCASSPGTSVSFYKEQFFGPGTRLTVL.

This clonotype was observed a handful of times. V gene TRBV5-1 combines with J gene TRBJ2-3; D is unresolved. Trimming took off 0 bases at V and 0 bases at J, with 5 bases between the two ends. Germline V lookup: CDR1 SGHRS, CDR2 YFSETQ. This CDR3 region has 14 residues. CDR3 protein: CASSLVPSTDTQYF. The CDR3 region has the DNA TGCGCCAGCAGCTTGGTCCCAAGCACAGATACGCAGTATTTT.

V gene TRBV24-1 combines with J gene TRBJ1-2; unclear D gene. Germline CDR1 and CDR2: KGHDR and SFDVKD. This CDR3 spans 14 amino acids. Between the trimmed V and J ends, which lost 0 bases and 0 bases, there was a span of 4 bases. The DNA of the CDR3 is TGTGCCACCAGTGATTTGACAGCTAACTATGGCTACACCTTC. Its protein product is CATSDLTANYGYTF.

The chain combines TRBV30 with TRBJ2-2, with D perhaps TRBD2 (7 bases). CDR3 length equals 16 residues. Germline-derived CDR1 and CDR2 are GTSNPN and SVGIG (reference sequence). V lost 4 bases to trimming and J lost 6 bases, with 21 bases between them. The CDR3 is CAWKPFAGAGSGELFF. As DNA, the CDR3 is TGTGCCTGGAAGCCCTTTGCGGGGGCGGGCTCCGGGGAGCTGTTTTTT. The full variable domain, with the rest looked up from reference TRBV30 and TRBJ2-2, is SQTIHQWPATLVQPVGSPLSLECTVEGTSNPNLYWYRQAAGRGLQLLFYSVGIGQISSEVPQNLSASRPQDRQFILSSKKLLLSDSGFYLCAWKPFAGAGSGELFFGEGSRLTVL.

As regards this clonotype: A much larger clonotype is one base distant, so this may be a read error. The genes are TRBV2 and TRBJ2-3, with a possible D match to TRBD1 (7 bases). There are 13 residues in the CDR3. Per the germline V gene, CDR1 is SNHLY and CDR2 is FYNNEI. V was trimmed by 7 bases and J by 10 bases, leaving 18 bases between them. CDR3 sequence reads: CASTARGVVAQYF. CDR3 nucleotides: TGTGCCAGCACCGCCAGGGGGGTAGTCGCGCAGTATTTT.

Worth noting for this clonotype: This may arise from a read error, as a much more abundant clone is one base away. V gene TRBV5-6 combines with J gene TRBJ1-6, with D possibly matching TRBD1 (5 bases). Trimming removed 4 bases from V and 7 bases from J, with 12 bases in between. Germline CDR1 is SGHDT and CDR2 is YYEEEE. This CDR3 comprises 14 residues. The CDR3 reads CASSLRRDNSPLHF. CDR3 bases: TGTGCCAGCAGCCTCAGGAGGGACAATTCACCCCTCCACTTT.

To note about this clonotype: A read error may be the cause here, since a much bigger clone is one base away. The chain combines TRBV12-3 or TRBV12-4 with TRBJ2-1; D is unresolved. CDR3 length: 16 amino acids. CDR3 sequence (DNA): TGTGCCAGCAGTCCACGGACCTCTCGTTCCTACAATGAGCAGCTCTTC. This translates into CASSPRTSRSYNEQLF.